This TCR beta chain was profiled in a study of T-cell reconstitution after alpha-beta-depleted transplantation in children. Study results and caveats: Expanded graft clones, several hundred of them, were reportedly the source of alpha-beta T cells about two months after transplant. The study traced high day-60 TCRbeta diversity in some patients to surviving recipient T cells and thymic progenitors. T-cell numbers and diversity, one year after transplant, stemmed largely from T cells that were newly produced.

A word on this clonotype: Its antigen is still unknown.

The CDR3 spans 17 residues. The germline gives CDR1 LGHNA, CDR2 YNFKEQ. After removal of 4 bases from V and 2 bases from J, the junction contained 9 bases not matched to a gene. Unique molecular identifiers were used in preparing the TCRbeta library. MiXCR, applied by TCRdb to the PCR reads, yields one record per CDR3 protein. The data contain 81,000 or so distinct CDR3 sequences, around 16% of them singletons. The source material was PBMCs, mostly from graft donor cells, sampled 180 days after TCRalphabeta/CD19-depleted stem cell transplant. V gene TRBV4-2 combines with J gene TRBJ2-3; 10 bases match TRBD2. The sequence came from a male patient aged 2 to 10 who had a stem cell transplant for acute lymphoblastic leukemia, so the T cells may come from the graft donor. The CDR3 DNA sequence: TGTGCCAGCAGCCCTTCGGCTAGCGGGGGTCACACAGATACGCAGTATTTT. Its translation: CASSPSASGGHTDTQYF.